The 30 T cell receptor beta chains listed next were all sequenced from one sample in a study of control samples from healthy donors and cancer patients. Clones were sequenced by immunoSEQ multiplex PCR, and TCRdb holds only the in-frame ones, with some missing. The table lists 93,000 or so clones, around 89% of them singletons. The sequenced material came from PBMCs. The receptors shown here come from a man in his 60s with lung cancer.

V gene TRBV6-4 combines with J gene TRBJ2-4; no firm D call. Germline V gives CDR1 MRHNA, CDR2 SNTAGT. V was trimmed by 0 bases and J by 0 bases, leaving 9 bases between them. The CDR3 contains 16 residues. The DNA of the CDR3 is TGTGCCAGCAGTGACTCGTATGGGAAAGCCAAAAACATTCAGTACTTC. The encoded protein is CASSDSYGKAKNIQYF.

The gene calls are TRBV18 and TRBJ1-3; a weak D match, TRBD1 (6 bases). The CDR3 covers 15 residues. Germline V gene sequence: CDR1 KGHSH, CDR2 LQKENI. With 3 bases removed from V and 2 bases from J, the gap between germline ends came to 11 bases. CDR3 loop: CASSPSGTPGNTIYF. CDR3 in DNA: TGTGCCAGCTCACCCTCCGGGACACCTGGAAACACCATATATTTT. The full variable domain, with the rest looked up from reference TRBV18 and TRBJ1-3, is NAGVMQNPRHLVRRRGQEARLRCSPMKGHSHVYWYRQLPEEGLKFMVYLQKENIIDESGMPKERFSAEFPKEGPSILRIQQVVRGDSAAYFCASSPSGTPGNTIYFGEGSWLTVV.

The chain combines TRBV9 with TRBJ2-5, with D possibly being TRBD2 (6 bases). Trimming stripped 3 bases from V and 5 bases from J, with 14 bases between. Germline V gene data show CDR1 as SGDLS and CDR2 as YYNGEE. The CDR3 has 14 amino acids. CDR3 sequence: CASSARGGRETQYF. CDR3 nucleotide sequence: TGTGCCAGCAGCGCTAGGGGTGGGAGGGAGACCCAGTACTTC. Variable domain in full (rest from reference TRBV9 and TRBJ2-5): DSGVTQTPKHLITATGQRVTLRCSPRSGDLSVYWYQQSLDQGLQFLIQYYNGEERAKGNILERFSAQQFPDLHSELNLSSLELGDSALYFCASSARGGRETQYFGPGTRLLVL.

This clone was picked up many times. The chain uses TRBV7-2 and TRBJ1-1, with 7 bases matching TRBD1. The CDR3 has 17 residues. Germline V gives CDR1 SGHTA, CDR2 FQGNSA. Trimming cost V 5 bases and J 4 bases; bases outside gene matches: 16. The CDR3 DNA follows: TGTGCCAGCAGCCCCTGGGGGGAGACAGGGTTGAGCACTGAAGCTTTCTTT. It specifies CASSPWGETGLSTEAFF.

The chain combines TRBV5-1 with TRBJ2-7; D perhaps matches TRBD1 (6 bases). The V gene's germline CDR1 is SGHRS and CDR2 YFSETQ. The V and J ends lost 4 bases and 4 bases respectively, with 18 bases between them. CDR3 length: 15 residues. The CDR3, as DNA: TGCGCCAGCAGCCAAGAGACAGGAGACCCTTACGAGCAGTACTTC. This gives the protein CASSQETGDPYEQYF.

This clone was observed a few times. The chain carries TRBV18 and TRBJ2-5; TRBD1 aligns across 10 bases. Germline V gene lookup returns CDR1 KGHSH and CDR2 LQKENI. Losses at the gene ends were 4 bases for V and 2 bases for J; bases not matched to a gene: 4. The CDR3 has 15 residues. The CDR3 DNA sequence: TGTGCCAGCTCACGCTCGGACAGGGGGCAAGAGACCCAGTACTTC. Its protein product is CASSRSDRGQETQYF.

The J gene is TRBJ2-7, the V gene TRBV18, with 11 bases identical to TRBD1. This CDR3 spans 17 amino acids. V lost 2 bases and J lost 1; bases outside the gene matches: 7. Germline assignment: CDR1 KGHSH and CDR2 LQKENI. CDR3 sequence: CASSPDAGTGGSYEQYV. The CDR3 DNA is TGTGCCAGCTCACCAGATGCCGGGACAGGGGGTTCCTACGAGCAGTACGTC.

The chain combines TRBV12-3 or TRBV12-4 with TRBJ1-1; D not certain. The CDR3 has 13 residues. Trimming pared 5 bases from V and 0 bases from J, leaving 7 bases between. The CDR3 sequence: CASSRLMNTEAFF. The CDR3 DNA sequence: TGTGCCAGCAGTCGACTGATGAACACTGAAGCTTTCTTT.

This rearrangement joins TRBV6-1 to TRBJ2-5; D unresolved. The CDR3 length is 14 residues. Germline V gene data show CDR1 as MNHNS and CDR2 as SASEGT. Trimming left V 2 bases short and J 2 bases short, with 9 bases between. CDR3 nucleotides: TGTGCCAGCAGTGAACATTACGGACAAGAGACCCAGTACTTC. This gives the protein CASSEHYGQETQYF.

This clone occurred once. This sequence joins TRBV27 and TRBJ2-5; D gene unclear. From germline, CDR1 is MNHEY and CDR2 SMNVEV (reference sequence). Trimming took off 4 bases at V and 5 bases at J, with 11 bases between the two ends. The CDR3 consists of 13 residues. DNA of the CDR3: TGTGCCAGCAGTTCTACTCAAGGGGAGACCCAGTACTTC. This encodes CASSSTQGETQYF.

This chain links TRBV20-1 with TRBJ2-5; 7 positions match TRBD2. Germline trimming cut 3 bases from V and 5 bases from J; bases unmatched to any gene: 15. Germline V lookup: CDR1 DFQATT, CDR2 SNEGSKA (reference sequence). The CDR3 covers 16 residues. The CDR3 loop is CSASVPSGSLWETQYF. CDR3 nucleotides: TGCAGTGCTAGTGTGCCTAGCGGAAGCCTCTGGGAGACCCAGTACTTC.

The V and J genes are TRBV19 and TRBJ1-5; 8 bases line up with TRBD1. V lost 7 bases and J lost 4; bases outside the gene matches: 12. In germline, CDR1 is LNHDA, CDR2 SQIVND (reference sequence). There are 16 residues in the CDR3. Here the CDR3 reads CASTLIDRGYNQPQHF. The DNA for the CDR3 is TGTGCCAGTACCTTGATAGACAGGGGTTATAATCAGCCCCAGCATTTT.

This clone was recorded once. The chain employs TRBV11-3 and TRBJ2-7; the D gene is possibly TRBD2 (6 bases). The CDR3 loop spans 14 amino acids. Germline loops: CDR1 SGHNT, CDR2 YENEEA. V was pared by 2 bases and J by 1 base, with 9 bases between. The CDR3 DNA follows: TGTGCCAGCAGCTTACCAGGGACTTCCTACGAGCAGTACGTC. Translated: CASSLPGTSYEQYV.

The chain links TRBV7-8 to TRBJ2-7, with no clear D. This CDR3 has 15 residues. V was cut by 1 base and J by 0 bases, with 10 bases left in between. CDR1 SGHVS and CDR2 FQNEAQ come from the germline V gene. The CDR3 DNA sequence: TGTGCCAGCAGCTTAGGGCGCCCCCCCTCCTACGAGCAGTACTTC. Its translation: CASSLGRPPSYEQYF.

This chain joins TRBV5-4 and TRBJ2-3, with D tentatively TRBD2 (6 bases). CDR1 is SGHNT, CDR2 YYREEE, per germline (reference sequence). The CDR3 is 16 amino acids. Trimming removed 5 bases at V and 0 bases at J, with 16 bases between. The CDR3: CASRFGTATSTDTQYF. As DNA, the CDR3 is TGTGCCAGCAGATTCGGGACTGCGACTAGCACAGATACGCAGTATTTT. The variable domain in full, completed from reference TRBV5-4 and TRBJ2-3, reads ETGVTQSPTHLIKTRGQQVTLRCSSQSGHNTVSWYQQALGQGPQFIFQYYREEENGRGNFPPRFSGLQFPNYSSELNVNALELDDSALYLCASRFGTATSTDTQYFGPGTRLTVL.

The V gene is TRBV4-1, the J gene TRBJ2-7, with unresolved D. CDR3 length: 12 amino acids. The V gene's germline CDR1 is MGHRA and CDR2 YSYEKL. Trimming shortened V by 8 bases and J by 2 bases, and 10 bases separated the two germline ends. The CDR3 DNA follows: TGCGCCAGCGGCTCCCTCCCCTACGAGCAGTACTTC. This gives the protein CASGSLPYEQYF.

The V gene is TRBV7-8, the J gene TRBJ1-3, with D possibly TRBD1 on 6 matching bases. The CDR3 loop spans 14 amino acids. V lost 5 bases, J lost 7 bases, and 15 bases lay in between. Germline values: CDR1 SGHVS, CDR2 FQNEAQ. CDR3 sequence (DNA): TGTGCCAGCAGCCCCCAGGGGATTCCTAACACCATATATTTT. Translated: CASSPQGIPNTIYF.

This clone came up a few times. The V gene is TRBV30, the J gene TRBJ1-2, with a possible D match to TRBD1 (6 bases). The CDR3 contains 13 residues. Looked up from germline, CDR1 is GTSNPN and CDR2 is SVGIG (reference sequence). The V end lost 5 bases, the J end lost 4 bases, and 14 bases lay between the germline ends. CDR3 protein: CAWSLGGSYGYTF. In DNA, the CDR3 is TGTGCCTGGTCGTTAGGGGGAAGCTATGGCTACACCTTC. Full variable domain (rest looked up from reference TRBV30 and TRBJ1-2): SQTIHQWPATLVQPVGSPLSLECTVEGTSNPNLYWYRQAAGRGLQLLFYSVGIGQISSEVPQNLSASRPQDRQFILSSKKLLLSDSGFYLCAWSLGGSYGYTFGSGTRLTVV.

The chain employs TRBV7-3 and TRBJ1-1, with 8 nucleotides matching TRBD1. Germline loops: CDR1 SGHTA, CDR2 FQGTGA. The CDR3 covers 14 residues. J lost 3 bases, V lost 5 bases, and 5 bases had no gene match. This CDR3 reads CASSPRGHDTEAFF. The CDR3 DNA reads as TGTGCCAGCAGCCCCAGGGGGCACGACACTGAAGCTTTCTTT. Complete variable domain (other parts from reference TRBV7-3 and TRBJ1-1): GAGVSQTPSNKVTEKGKYVELRCDPISGHTALYWYRQSLGQGPEFLIYFQGTGAADDSGLPNDRFFAVRPEGSVSTLKIQRTERGDSAVYLCASSPRGHDTEAFFGQGTRLTVV.

CDR3 DNA: TGTGCCAGCTCGCGGGGCACCGGGGAGCTGTTTTTT. Translating it yields CASSRGTGELFF. The chain has TRBV9 and TRBJ2-2, with a weak D call TRBD2 (6 bases). The CDR3 contains 12 residues. The germline V gene has CDR1 SGDLS and CDR2 YYNGEE. Trimming removed 7 bases at V and 4 bases at J, with 8 bases between.

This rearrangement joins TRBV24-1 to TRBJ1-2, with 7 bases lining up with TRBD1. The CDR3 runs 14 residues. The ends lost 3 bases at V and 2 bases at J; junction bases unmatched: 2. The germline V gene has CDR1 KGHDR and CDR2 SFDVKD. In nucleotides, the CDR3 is TGTGCCACCAGTGATGACAGGGAAAACTATGGCTACACCTTC. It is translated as CATSDDRENYGYTF.

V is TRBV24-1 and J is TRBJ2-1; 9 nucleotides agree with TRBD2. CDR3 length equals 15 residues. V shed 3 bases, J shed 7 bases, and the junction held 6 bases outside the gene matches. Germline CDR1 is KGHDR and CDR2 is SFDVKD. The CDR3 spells CATSDRTSASNEQFF. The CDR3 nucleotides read TGTGCCACCAGTGATCGGACTAGCGCTTCAAATGAGCAGTTCTTC.

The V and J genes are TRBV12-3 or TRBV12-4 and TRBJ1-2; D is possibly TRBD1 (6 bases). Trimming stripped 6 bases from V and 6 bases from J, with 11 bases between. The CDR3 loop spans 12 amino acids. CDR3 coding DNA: TGTGCCAGCAGGCCAGGGGACCATGGCTACACCTTC. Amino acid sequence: CASRPGDHGYTF.

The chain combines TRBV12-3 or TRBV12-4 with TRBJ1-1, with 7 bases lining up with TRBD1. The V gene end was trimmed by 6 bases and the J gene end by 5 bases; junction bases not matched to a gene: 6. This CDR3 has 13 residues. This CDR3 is CASSLLTGTEAFF. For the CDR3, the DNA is TGTGCCAGCAGCCTGTTGACAGGGACTGAAGCTTTCTTT.

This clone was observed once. The CDR3, as DNA: TGTGCCAGCTCAGAATCCGGGCCCCTCCACTTT. This gives the protein CASSESGPLHF. The chain has TRBV18 and TRBJ1-6; no firm D call. Per germline, CDR1 KGHSH and CDR2 LQKENI. V gave up 5 bases and J gave up 13 bases, with 9 bases separating them. CDR3 length: 11 residues. The full variable domain, with the rest looked up from reference TRBV18 and TRBJ1-6, is NAGVMQNPRHLVRRRGQEARLRCSPMKGHSHVYWYRQLPEEGLKFMVYLQKENIIDESGMPKERFSAEFPKEGPSILRIQQVVRGDSAAYFCASSESGPLHFGNGTRLTVT.

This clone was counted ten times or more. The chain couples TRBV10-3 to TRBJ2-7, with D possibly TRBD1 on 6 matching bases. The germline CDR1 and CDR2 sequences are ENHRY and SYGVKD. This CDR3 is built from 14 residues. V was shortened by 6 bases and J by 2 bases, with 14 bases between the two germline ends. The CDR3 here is CAISSGVTAYEQYV. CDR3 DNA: TGTGCCATCAGCTCAGGGGTCACAGCCTACGAGCAGTACGTC.

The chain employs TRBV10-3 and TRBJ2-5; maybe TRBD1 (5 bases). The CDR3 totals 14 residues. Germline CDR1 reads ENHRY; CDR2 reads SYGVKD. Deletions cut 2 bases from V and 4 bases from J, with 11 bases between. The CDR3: CAISERQGGETQYF. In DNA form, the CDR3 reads TGTGCCATCAGTGAGAGGCAGGGCGGAGAGACCCAGTACTTC.

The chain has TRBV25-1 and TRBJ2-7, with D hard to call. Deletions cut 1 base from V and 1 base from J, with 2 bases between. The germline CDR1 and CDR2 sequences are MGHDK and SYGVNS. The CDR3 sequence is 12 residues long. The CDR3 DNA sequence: TGTGCCAGCAGTGAATCTTCCTACGAGCAGTACTTC. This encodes CASSESSYEQYF.

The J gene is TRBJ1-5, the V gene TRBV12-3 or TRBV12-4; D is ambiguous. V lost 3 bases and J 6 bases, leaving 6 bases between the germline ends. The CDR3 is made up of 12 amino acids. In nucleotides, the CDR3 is TGTGCCAGCAGTTTTGGTGGTCAGCCCCAGCATTTT. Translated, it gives CASSFGGQPQHF.

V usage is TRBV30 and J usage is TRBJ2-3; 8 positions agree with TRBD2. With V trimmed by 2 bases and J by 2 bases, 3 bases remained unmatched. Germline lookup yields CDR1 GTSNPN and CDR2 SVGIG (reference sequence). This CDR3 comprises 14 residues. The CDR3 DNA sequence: TGTGCCTGGAGTCGGGGGGGCAACACAGATACGCAGTATTTT. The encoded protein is CAWSRGGNTDTQYF.